This TCR beta chain comes out of a study of identical twins. TCRdb re-called the 5' RACE reads through MiXCR, storing one row per CDR3 protein. Of a few hundred thousand distinct CDR3 sequences in the sample, about 8% were seen once. Germline V gene data show CDR1 as SGHVS and CDR2 as FQNEAQ. V lost 1 base and J lost 15, with 13 bases in between. The CDR3 has 12 amino acids. These data were also filed under a second study, of yellow fever vaccine responses in identical twins. That work adds: Twins reportedly appeared to share part of their vaccine T cell response while keeping part individual.

The source is a woman aged 18-29 years in good health. Sequencing was done on a sample of CD8+ T cells sorted from blood. V usage is TRBV7-8 and J usage is TRBJ2-1; the D is unclear. The CDR3 DNA sequence: TGTGCCAGCAGCTTAGGACATCAGTCACGGTTCTTC. It codes for CASSLGHQSRFF.